The T cell receptor (beta chain) described here comes from a study of cytotoxic CD8 clonotypes in ibrutinib-treated CLL. This clone has a handful of counts. Assay used: immunoSEQ multiplex PCR; TCRdb lists only in-frame clones, some missing. The profile shows roughly 97,000 clones, 60% to 80% of them singletons. Trimming stripped 3 bases from V and 2 bases from J, with 5 bases between. Germline V gene lookup returns CDR1 SGDLS and CDR2 YYNGEE. This CDR3 has 12 amino acids. J is TRBJ1-2 and V is TRBV9; D may be TRBD1 (5 bases). The clonotype originates from a human donor with chronic lymphocytic leukemia. Specimen: PBMCs, collected after 12 months of ibrutinib treatment. CDR3 region: CASSGGNYGYTF. The CDR3 DNA follows: TGTGCCAGCAGCGGGGGGAACTATGGCTACACCTTC.